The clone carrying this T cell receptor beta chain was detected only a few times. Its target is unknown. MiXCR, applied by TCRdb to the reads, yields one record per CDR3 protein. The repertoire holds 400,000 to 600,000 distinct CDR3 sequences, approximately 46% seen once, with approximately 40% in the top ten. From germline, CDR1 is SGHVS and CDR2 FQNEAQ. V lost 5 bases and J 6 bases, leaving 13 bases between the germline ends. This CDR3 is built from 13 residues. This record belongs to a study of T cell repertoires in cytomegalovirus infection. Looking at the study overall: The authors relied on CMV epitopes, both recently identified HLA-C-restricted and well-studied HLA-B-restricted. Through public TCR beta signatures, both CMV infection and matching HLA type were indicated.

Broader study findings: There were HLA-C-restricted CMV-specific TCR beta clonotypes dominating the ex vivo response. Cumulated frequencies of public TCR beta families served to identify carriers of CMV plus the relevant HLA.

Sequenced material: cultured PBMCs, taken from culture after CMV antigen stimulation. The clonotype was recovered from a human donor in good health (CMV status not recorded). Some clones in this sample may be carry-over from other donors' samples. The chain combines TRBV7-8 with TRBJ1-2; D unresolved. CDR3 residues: CASSPLKRDGYTF. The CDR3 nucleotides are TGTGCCAGCAGCCCTTTGAAGAGGGATGGCTACACCTTC. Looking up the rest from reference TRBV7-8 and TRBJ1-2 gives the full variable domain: GAGVSQSPRYKVAKRGQDVALRCDPISGHVSLFWYQQALGQGPEFLTYFQNEAQLDKSGLPSDRFFAERPEGSVSTLKIQRTQQEDSAVYLCASSPLKRDGYTFGSGTRLTVV.